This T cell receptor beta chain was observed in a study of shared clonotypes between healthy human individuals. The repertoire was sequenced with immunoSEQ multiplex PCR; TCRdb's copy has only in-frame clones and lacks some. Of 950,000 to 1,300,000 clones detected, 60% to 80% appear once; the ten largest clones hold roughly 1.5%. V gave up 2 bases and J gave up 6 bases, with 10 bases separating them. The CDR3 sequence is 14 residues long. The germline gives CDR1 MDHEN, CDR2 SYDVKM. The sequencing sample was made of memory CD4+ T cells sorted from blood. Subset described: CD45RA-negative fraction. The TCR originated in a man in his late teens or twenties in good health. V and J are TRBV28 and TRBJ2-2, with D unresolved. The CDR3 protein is CASSLTQKAGELFF. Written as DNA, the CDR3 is TGTGCCAGCAGTTTAACGCAGAAGGCCGGGGAGCTGTTTTTT.